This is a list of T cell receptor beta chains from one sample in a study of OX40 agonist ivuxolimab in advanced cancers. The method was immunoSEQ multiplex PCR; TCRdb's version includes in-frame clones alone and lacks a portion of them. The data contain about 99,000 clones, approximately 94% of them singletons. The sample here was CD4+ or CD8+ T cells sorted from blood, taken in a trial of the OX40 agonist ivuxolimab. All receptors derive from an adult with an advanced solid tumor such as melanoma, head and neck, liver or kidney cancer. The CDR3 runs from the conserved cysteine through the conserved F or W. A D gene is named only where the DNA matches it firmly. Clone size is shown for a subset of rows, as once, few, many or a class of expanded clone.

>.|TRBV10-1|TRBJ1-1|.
CASRSGGSDTEAFF
TGCGCCAGCAGGTCGGGGGGCAGTGACACTGAAGCTTTCTTT
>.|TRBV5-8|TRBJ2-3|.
CASSLRPWTDRTDTQYF
TGTGCCAGCAGCTTACGGCCTTGGACAGATAGGACAGATACGCAGTATTTT
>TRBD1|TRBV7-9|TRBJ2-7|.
CASSLGDRALYEQYF
TGTGCCAGCAGCTTAGGGGACAGGGCTCTCTACGAGCAGTACTTC
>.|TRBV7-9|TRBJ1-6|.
CASSLASDSPLHF
TGTGCCAGCAGCTTAGCCTCGGATTCACCCCTCCACTTT
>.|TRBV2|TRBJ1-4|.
CASSHSTNEKLFF
TGTGCCAGCAGTCACTCAACTAATGAAAAACTGTTTTTT
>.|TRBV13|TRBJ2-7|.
CASSFGTYEQYF
TGTGCCAGCAGCTTCGGGACCTACGAGCAGTACTTC
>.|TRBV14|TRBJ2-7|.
CASSQVGGEVYYYEQYF
TGTGCCAGCAGCCAAGTCGGAGGGGAGGTCTACTACTACGAGCAGTACTTC
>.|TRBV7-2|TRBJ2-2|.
CASSLVYGRSTGELFF
TGTGCCAGCAGCTTAGTCTATGGCAGGAGCACCGGGGAGCTGTTTTTT
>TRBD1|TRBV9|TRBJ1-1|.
CASSTGQGTTEAFF
TGTGCCAGCAGCACCGGACAGGGGACCACTGAAGCTTTCTTT
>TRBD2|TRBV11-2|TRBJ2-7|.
CASSWEGTYEQYF
TGTGCCAGCAGCTGGGAGGGGACCTACGAGCAGTACTTC
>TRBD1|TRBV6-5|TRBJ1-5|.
CASARQGWDQPQHF
TGTGCCAGCGCGAGACAGGGCTGGGATCAGCCCCAGCATTTT
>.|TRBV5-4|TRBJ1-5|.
CASSLGGAGNQPQHF
TGTGCCAGCAGCTTGGGGGGCGCGGGTAATCAGCCCCAGCATTTT
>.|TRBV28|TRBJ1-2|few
CATSGPTF
TGTGCCACCTCTGGGCCGACCTTC
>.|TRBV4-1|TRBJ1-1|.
CASSLPQLNTEAFF
TGCGCCAGCAGCCTCCCGCAACTGAACACTGAAGCTTTCTTT
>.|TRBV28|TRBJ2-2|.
CASSLRGAELFF
TGTGCCAGCAGTTTAAGGGGCGCGGAGCTGTTTTTT
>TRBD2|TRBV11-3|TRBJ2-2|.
CASSRGRGTGELFF
TGTGCCAGCAGCCGCGGGAGAGGGACCGGGGAGCTGTTTTTT
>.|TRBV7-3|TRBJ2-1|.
CASSLAGSGFEQFF
TGTGCCAGCAGCTTAGCGGGGTCAGGGTTTGAGCAGTTCTTC
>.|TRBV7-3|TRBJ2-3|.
CASSLMTSDTQYF
TGTGCCAGCAGCTTAATGACCTCAGATACGCAGTATTTT
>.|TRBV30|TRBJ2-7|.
CAWSAGGPSYEQYF
TGTGCCTGGAGTGCGGGGGGCCCCTCCTACGAGCAGTACTTC
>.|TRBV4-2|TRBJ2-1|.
CASSQGAGGGQFF
TGTGCCAGCAGCCAAGGGGCAGGCGGAGGGCAGTTCTTC
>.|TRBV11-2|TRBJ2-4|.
CASSFEGFHIQYF
TGTGCCAGCAGTTTCGAGGGATTTCACATTCAGTACTTC
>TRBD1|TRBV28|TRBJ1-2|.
CASLRGTGVDGYTF
TGTGCCAGCCTAAGGGGGACAGGGGTGGATGGCTACACCTTC
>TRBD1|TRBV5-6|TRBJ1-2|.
CASSPTGDVGYTF
TGTGCCAGCAGCCCGACAGGGGACGTAGGCTACACCTTC
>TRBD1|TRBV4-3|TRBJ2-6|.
CASSQEGGVVGANVLTF
TGCGCCAGCAGCCAAGAAGGGGGCGTCGTTGGGGCCAACGTCCTGACTTTC
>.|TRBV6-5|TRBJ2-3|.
CASGEGTDTQYF
TGTGCCAGCGGAGAGGGGACAGATACGCAGTATTTT
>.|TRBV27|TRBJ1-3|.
CASSLLQPGRGRGNTIYF
TGTGCCAGCAGTCTCCTTCAGCCTGGACGGGGGAGGGGAAACACCATATATTTT